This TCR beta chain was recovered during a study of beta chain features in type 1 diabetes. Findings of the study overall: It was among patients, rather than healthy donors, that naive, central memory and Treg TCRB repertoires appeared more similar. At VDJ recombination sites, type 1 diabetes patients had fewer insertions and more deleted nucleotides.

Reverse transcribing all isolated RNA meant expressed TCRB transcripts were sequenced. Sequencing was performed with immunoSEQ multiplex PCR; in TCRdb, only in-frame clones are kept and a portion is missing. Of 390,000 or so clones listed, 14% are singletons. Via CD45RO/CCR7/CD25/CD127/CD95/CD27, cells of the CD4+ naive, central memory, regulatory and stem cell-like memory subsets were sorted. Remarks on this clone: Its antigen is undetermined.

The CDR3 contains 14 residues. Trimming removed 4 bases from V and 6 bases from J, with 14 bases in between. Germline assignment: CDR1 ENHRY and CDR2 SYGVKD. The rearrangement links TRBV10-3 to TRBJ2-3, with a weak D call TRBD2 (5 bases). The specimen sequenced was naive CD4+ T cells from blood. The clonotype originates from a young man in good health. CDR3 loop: CAISVQTTLDTQYF. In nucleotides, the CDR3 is TGTGCCATCAGTGTGCAGACTACGTTGGATACGCAGTATTTT.